This TCR beta chain was documented in a study of technical replicates of blood from four donors. Only in-frame clones appear in the TCRdb table, and some are missing; sequencing was by immunoSEQ multiplex PCR. This sample has approximately 79,000 clones; more than 85% occur once, and the top ten carry roughly 0.25%. Trimming shortened V by 5 bases and J by 6 bases, and 10 bases separated the two germline ends. Germline V gene sequence: CDR1 MDHEN, CDR2 SYDVKM. The length of the CDR3 is 13 residues. The source material was T cells isolated from PBMCs. The chain uses TRBV28 and TRBJ2-2; a weak D match, TRBD1 (6 bases). This clonotype was obtained from a human donor in good health. The CDR3 sequence is CASSNRESGELFF. CDR3 bases: TGTGCCAGCAGTAACAGGGAATCCGGGGAGCTGTTTTTT.